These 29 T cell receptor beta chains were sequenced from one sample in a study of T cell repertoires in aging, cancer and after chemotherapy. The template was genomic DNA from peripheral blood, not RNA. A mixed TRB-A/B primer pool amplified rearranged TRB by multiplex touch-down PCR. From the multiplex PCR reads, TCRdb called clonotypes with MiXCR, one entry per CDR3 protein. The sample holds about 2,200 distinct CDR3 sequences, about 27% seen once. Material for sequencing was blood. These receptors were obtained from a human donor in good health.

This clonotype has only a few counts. The CDR3 loop is CASRTSGGGNEQFF. CDR3 DNA: TGTGCCAGCAGGACTAGCGGGGGGGGCAATGAGCAGTTCTTC. The chain has TRBV2 and TRBJ2-1, with 14 bases aligning to TRBD2. Germline loops: CDR1 SNHLY, CDR2 FYNNEI. With V trimmed by 6 bases and J by 6 bases, 1 base remained unmatched. There are 14 residues in the CDR3.

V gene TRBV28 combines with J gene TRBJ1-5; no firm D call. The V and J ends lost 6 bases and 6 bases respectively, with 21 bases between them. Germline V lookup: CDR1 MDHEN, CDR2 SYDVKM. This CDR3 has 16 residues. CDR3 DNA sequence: TGTGCCAGCAGCCCGATGTTCGGGATTCAAGGTCAGCCCCAGCATTTT. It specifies CASSPMFGIQGQPQHF.

The DNA for the CDR3 is TGTGCCACCAGCAGGGGGGGCGCGGGCTACACCTTC. Amino acids: CATSRGGAGYTF. The rearrangement joins TRBV15 to TRBJ1-2; D is possibly TRBD1 (6 bases). The germline V gene encodes CDR1 LNHNV and CDR2 YYDKDF (reference sequence). The CDR3 totals 12 residues. Deletions cut 3 bases from V and 8 bases from J, with 10 bases between.

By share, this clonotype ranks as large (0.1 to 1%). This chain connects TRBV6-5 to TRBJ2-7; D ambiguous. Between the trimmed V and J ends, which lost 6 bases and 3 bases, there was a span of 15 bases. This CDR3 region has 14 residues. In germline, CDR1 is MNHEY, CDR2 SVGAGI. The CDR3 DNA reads TGTGCCAGCAGGCGCATAGAAAATGGCTACGAGCAGTACTTC. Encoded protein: CASRRIENGYEQYF.

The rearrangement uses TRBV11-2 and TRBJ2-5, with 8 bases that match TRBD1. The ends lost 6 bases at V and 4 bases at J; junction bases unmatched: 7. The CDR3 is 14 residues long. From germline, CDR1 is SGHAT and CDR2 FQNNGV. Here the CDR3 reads CASRRDRGRETQYF. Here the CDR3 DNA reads TGTGCCAGCAGAAGAGACAGGGGAAGAGAGACCCAGTACTTC.

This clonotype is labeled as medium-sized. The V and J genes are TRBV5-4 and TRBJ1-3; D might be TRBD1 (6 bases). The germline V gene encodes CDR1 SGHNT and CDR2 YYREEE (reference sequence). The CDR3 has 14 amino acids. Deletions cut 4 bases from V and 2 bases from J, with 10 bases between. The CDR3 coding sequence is TGTGCCAGCAGCACGACAGGACCTGGAAACACCATATATTTT. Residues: CASSTTGPGNTIYF. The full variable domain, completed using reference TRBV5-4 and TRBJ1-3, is ETGVTQSPTHLIKTRGQQVTLRCSSQSGHNTVSWYQQALGQGPQFIFQYYREEENGRGNFPPRFSGLQFPNYSSELNVNALELDDSALYLCASSTTGPGNTIYFGEGSWLTVV.

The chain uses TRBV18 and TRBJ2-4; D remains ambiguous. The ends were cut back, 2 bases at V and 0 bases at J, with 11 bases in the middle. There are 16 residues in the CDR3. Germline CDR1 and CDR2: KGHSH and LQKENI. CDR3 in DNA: TGTGCCAGCTCACCAGAAGGGAAATCAGCCAAAAACATTCAGTACTTC. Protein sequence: CASSPEGKSAKNIQYF.

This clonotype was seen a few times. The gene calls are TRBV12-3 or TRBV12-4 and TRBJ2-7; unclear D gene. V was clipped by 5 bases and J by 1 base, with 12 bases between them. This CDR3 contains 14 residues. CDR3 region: CASSPVGLSYEQYF. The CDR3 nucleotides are TGTGCCAGCAGTCCCGTTGGGTTGTCCTACGAGCAGTACTTC.

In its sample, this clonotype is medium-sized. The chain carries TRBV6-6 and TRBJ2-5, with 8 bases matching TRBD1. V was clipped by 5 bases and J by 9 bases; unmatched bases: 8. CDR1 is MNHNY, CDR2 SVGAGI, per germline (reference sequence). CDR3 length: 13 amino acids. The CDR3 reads CASSPDRVWAQYF. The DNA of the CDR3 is TGTGCCAGCAGTCCGGACAGGGTTTGGGCCCAGTACTTC.

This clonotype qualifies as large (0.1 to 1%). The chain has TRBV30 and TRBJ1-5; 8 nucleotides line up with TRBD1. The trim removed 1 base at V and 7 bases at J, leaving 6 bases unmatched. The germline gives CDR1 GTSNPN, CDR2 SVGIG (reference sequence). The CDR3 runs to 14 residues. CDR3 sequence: CAWSAPGGRQPQHF. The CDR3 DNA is TGTGCCTGGAGTGCCCCAGGGGGCCGACAGCCCCAGCATTTT.

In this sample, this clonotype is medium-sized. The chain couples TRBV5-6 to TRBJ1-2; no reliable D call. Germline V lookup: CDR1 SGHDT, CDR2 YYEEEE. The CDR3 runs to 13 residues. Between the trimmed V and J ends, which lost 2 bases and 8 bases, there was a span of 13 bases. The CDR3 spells CASSFIRVGGYTF. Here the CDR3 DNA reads TGTGCCAGCAGCTTCATACGGGTGGGCGGCTACACCTTC.

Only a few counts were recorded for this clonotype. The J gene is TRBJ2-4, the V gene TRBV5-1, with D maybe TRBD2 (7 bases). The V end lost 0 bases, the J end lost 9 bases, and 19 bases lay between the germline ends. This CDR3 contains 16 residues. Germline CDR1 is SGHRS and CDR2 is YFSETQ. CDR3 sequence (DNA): TGCGCCAGCAGCTTGGCCGGAGGGGGGGCGCCGATCATTCAGTACTTC. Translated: CASSLAGGGAPIIQYF.

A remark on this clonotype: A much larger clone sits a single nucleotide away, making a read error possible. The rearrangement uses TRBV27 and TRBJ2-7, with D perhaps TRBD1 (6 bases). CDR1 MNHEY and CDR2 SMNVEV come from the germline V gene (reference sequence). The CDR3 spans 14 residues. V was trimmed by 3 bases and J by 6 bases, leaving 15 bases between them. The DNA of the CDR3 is TGTGCCAGCAGTTTTACGTGGGGGCCGGTCGAGCAGTACTTC. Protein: CASSFTWGPVEQYF.

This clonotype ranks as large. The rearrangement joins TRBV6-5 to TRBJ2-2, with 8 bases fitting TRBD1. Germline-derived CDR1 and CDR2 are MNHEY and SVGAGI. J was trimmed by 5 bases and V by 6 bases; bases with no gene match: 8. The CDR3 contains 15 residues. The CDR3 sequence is CASRLPGGRTGELFF. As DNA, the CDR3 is TGTGCCAGCAGGCTCCCAGGGGGCAGGACCGGGGAGCTGTTTTTT.

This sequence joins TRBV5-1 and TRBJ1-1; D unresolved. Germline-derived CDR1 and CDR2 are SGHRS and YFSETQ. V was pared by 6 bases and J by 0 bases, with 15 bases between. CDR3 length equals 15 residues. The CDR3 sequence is CASTLGGTMNTEAFF. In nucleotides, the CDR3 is TGCGCCAGCACCCTCGGAGGCACCATGAACACTGAAGCTTTCTTT.

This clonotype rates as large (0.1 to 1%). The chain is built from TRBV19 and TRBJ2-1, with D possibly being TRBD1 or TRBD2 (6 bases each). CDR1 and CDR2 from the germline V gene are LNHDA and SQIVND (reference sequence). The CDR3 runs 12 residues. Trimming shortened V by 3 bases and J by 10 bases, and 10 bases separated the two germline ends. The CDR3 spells CASSIGGTEQFF. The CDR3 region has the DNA TGTGCCAGTAGTATCGGAGGGACAGAGCAGTTCTTC.

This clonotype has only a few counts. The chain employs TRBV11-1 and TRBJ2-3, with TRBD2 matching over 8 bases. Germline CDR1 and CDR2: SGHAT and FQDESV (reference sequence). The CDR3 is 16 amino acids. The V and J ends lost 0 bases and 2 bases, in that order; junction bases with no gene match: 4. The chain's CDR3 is CASSLAWRGDTDTQYF. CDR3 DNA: TGTGCCAGCAGCTTAGCATGGCGGGGGGACACAGATACGCAGTATTTT. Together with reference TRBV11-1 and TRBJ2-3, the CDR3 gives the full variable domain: EAEVAQSPRYKITEKSQAVAFWCDPISGHATLYWYRQILGQGPELLVQFQDESVVDDSQLPKDRFSAERLKGVDSTLKIQPAELGDSAMYLCASSLAWRGDTDTQYFGPGTRLTVL.

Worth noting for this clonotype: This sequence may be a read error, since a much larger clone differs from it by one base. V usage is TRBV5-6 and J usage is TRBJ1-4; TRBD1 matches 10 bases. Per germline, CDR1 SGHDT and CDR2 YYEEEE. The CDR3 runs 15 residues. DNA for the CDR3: TGTGCCAGCAGCAGGGGACAGGGGAGTAATAAAAAACTGTTTTTT. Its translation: CASSRGQGSNKKLFF.

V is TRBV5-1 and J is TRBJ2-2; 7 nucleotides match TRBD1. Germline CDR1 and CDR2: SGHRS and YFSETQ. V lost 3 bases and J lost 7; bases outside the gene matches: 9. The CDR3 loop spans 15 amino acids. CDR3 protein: CASSSTGVRHGELFF. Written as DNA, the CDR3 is TGCGCCAGCAGCTCCACAGGGGTACGACACGGGGAGCTGTTTTTT. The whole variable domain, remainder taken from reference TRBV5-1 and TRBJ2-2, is KAGVTQTPRYLIKTRGQQVTLSCSPISGHRSVSWYQQTPGQGLQFLFEYFSETQRNKGNFPGRFSGRQFSNSRSEMNVSTLELGDSALYLCASSSTGVRHGELFFGEGSRLTVL.

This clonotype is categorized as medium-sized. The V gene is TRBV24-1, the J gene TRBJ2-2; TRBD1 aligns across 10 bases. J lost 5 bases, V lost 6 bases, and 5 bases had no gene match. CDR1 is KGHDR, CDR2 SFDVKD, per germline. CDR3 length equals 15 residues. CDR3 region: CATSPTGGRTGELFF. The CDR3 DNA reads TGTGCCACCAGTCCGACAGGGGGCAGGACCGGGGAGCTGTTTTTT.

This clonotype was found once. The CDR3 sequence is CASTGFKLANVLTF. CDR3 nucleotides: TGTGCCAGCACCGGTTTTAAACTTGCCAACGTCCTGACTTTC. The chain couples TRBV27 to TRBJ2-6; D ambiguous. The CDR3 length is 14 residues. Germline V lookup: CDR1 MNHEY, CDR2 SMNVEV (reference sequence). The germline V and J ends were trimmed by 7 bases and 7 bases, with 14 bases remaining between them.

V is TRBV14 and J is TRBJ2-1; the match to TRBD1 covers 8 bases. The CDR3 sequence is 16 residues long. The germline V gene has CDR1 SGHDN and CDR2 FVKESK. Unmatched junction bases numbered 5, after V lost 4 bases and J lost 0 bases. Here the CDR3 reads CASSRITGGSYNEQFF. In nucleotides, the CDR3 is TGTGCCAGCAGCCGTATCACAGGGGGCTCCTACAATGAGCAGTTCTTC.

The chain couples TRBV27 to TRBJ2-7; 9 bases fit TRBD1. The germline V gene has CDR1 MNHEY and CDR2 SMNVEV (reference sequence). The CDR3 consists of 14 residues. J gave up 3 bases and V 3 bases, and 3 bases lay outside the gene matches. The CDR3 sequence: CASSFGTGRYEQYF. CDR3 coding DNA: TGTGCCAGCAGTTTTGGGACAGGGCGCTACGAGCAGTACTTC.

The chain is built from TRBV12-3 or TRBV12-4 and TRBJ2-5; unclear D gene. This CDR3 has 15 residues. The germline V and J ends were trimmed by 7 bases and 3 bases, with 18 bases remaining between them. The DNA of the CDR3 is TGTGCCAGCACCCTAGGCGGAGTCCGCAAAGAGACCCAGTACTTC. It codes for CASTLGGVRKETQYF.

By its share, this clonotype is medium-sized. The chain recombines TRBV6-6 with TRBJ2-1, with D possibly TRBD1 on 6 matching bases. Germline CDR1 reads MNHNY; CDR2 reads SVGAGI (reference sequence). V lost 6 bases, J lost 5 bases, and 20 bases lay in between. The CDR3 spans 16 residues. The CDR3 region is CASRRQETYSDNEQFF. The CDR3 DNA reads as TGTGCCAGCAGAAGACAGGAGACATATTCCGACAATGAGCAGTTCTTC.

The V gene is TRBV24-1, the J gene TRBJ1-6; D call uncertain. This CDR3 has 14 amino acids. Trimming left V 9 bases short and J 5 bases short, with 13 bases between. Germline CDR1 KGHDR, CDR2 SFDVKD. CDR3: CATAREGNNSPLHF. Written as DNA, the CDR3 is TGTGCCACCGCCCGTGAAGGGAATAATTCACCCCTCCACTTT.

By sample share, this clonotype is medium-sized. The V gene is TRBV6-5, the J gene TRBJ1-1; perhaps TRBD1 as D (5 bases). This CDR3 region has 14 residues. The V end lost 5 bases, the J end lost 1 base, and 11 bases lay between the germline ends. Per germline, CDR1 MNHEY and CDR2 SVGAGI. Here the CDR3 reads CASSLADRNTEAFF. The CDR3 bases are TGTGCCAGCAGTCTAGCCGACAGGAACACTGAAGCTTTCTTT.

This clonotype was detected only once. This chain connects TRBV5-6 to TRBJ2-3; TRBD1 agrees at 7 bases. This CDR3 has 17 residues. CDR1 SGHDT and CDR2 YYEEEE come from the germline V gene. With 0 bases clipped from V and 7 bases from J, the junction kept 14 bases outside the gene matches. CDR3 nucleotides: TGTGCCAGCAGCTTGGAACAGGGGTTTTCGGGGATAAATACGCAGTATTTT. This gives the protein CASSLEQGFSGINTQYF.

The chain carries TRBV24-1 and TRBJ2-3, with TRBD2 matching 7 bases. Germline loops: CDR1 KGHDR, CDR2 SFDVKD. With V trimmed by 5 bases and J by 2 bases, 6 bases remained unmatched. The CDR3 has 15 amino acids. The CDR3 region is CATSGGGGFTDTQYF. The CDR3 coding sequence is TGTGCCACCAGTGGGGGGGGGGGTTTCACAGATACGCAGTATTTT.